This entry lists 25 T cell receptor beta chains sequenced from one sample in a study of blood T cells in healthy people across ages. A second PCR, run for about 7 to 12 cycles, used a sample-barcoded 5' primer plus a J-beta primer mix. A single record per CDR3 protein comes from TCRdb applying MiXCR to the 5' RACE reads. In the table there are 450,000 to 700,000 distinct CDR3 sequences, 25% to 30% of which are singletons. The specimen was blood. Receptor source: a woman in her seventies in good health.

This clonotype appeared a few times. The rearrangement joins TRBV20-1 to TRBJ1-4; 10 bases fit TRBD1. Per the germline V gene, CDR1 is DFQATT and CDR2 is SNEGSKA (reference sequence). The CDR3 runs to 14 residues. The junction had 4 bases not matched to a gene; V was cut back by 1 base and J by 8 bases. The CDR3 protein is CSARGQGAREKLFF. CDR3 nucleotides: TGCAGTGCTAGAGGACAGGGGGCGAGGGAAAAACTGTTTTTT.

The CDR3 sequence: CASSPGQRNSPLHF. CDR3 DNA sequence: TGTGCCAGCAGCCCGGGACAGAGAAATTCACCCCTCCACTTT. The chain joins TRBV6-5 to TRBJ1-6; 7 bases fit TRBD1. Germline lookup yields CDR1 MNHEY and CDR2 SVGAGI. The CDR3 is made up of 14 amino acids. The ends lost 6 bases at V and 7 bases at J; junction bases unmatched: 6.

This clonotype was found once. The chain couples TRBV5-1 to TRBJ2-7; D gene ambiguous. The CDR3 length is 15 residues. V gave up 0 bases and J gave up 5 bases, with 15 bases separating them. The germline CDR1 and CDR2 sequences are SGHRS and YFSETQ. CDR3 protein: CASSLGSGVLHEQYF. CDR3 nucleotide sequence: TGCGCCAGCAGCTTGGGGTCAGGTGTCCTCCACGAGCAGTACTTC. The full variable domain, with the rest looked up from reference TRBV5-1 and TRBJ2-7, is KAGVTQTPRYLIKTRGQQVTLSCSPISGHRSVSWYQQTPGQGLQFLFEYFSETQRNKGNFPGRFSGRQFSNSRSEMNVSTLELGDSALYLCASSLGSGVLHEQYFGPGTRLTVT.

The chain uses TRBV11-3 and TRBJ1-3; D gene ambiguous. Germline V CDR1 and CDR2: SGHNT, YENEEA. The CDR3 is 15 residues long. Trimming left V 4 bases short and J 0 bases short, with 10 bases between. This CDR3 is CASSSGPVSGNTIYF. In DNA form, the CDR3 reads TGTGCCAGCAGCTCCGGCCCGGTCTCTGGAAACACCATATATTTT. Full variable domain (remainder filled in from reference TRBV11-3 and TRBJ1-3): EAGVVQSPRYKIIEKKQPVAFWCNPISGHNTLYWYLQNLGQGPELLIRYENEEAVDDSQLPKDRFSAERLKGVDSTLKIQPAELGDSAVYLCASSSGPVSGNTIYFGEGSWLTVV.

The chain links TRBV28 to TRBJ2-3; D is possibly TRBD1 or TRBD2 (7 bases each). The CDR3 runs to 17 residues. The V end was cut by 6 bases, the J end by 2 bases, with 21 bases between. In germline, CDR1 is MDHEN, CDR2 SYDVKM. The CDR3, as DNA: TGTGCCAGCAGCCTAACTAGCGAGGGGGCCGACACAGATACGCAGTATTTT. Translation: CASSLTSEGADTDTQYF.

The V gene is TRBV20-1, the J gene TRBJ1-2, with a weak D call TRBD1 (6 bases). The CDR3 is made up of 13 amino acids. The germline gives CDR1 DFQATT, CDR2 SNEGSKA (reference sequence). The V end lost 0 bases, the J end lost 6 bases, and 11 bases lay between the germline ends. CDR3 sequence: CSARDFRQDGYTF. In DNA, the CDR3 is TGCAGTGCTAGAGATTTCAGACAGGATGGCTACACCTTC.

This clonotype has more than one count but fewer than ten. V is TRBV7-2 and J is TRBJ2-2; D perhaps matches TRBD2 (5 bases). The CDR3 runs 13 residues. The germline gives CDR1 SGHTA, CDR2 FQGNSA. The ends were cut back, 4 bases at V and 9 bases at J, with 12 bases in the middle. The CDR3 DNA is TGTGCCAGCAGCTCAGAGGGCTCCAGGGAGCTGTTTTTT. It encodes CASSSEGSRELFF.

This clonotype was observed a handful of times. The chain uses TRBV5-5 and TRBJ2-5; TRBD2 agrees at 11 bases. Germline V CDR1 and CDR2: SGHKS, YYEKEE (reference sequence). This CDR3 is built from 18 residues. The V and J ends lost 0 bases and 3 bases, in that order; junction bases with no gene match: 10. CDR3 DNA: TGTGCCAGCAGCTTGGGCGGAACTAGCGGGGGCTCGGAAGAGACCCAGTACTTC. It is translated as CASSLGGTSGGSEETQYF.

The chain recombines TRBV5-1 with TRBJ2-5; no firm D call. Judging by the DNA end, TRBJ2-7 fits better; the J call may be wrong. The length of the CDR3 is 13 residues. The germline CDR1 and CDR2 sequences are SGHRS and YFSETQ. The DNA for the CDR3 is TGCGCCAGCAGCTCCCCGGATTCCTACGAGCAGTACTTC. It yields the protein CASSSPDSYEQYF.

The genes are TRBV7-2 and TRBJ1-3; no clear D. The germline V gene encodes CDR1 SGHTA and CDR2 FQGNSA. The length of the CDR3 is 15 residues. V gave up 5 bases and J gave up 4 bases, with 15 bases separating them. The CDR3 spells CASSGWPGEGNTIYF. The CDR3 coding sequence is TGTGCCAGCAGCGGTTGGCCAGGTGAAGGAAACACCATATATTTT.

The table lists this clonotype with a few counts. The chain is built from TRBV29-1 and TRBJ2-4, with TRBD2 matching 12 bases. The CDR3 runs 18 residues. Germline V CDR1 and CDR2: SQVTM, ANQGSEA. The trim removed 7 bases at V and 1 base at J, leaving 14 bases unmatched. This chain's CDR3 is CSATSGRSGIIAKNIQYF. CDR3 in DNA: TGCAGCGCTACTAGCGGGAGGTCGGGTATTATCGCCAAAAACATTCAGTACTTC. Drawing the rest from reference TRBV29-1 and TRBJ2-4, the complete variable domain is SAVISQKPSRDICQRGTSLTIQCQVDSQVTMMFWYRQQPGQSLTLIATANQGSEATYESGFVIDKFPISRPNLTFSTLTVSNMSPEDSSIYLCSATSGRSGIIAKNIQYFGAGTRLSVL.

This clonotype was detected a few times. The rearrangement joins TRBV10-3 to TRBJ1-4, with D hard to call. Germline-derived CDR1 and CDR2 are ENHRY and SYGVKD. Trimming removed 4 bases from V and 3 bases from J, with 18 bases in between. This CDR3 comprises 17 residues. CDR3 residues: CAISAVVTPTANEKLFF. CDR3 in DNA: TGTGCCATCAGTGCTGTTGTGACCCCAACGGCTAATGAAAAACTGTTTTTT.

This clonotype was counted between two and nine times. The chain recombines TRBV5-1 with TRBJ2-7; tentative D call: TRBD2 (5 bases). Germline V gene data show CDR1 as SGHRS and CDR2 as YFSETQ. This CDR3 contains 13 residues. V was clipped by 3 bases and J by 4 bases, with 11 bases between them. This CDR3 reads CASSSGNKYEQYF. The CDR3 nucleotides are TGCGCCAGCAGCTCGGGGAACAAATACGAGCAGTACTTC.

This clonotype has just a few counts. This chain links TRBV7-2 with TRBJ2-4, with D possibly being TRBD2 (6 bases). Trimming stripped 1 base from V and 7 bases from J, with 11 bases between. The CDR3 runs to 14 residues. Germline loops: CDR1 SGHTA, CDR2 FQGNSA. The CDR3 DNA reads TGTGCCAGCAGCTTAGAGGCAGGGAGGAACATTCAGTACTTC. Its protein is CASSLEAGRNIQYF.

The genes are TRBV7-7 and TRBJ1-4, with 8 bases that match TRBD1. V dropped 5 bases and J dropped 10; count of bases not matched to a gene: 9. The CDR3 totals 14 residues. Germline CDR1 reads SSHAT; CDR2 reads FNYEAQ (reference sequence). CDR3 DNA sequence: TGTGCCAGCAGCCCAGCCACCGGGACAGGAAAACTGTTTTTT. Amino acid sequence: CASSPATGTGKLFF.

This clonotype was counted a few times. The gene calls are TRBV6-5 and TRBJ1-2, with D unclear. This CDR3 is 12 amino acids long. The ends were cut back, 8 bases at V and 7 bases at J, with 14 bases in the middle. CDR1 and CDR2 (germline): MNHEY, SVGAGI. DNA of the CDR3: TGTGCCAGCGGATCCGGCTTTAGTGGCTACACCTTC. It translates to CASGSGFSGYTF.

The V call is TRBV30, the J call TRBJ1-1; TRBD1 matches at 7 bases. The CDR3 totals 14 residues. CDR1 is GTSNPN and CDR2 is SVGIG in the germline V gene (reference sequence). Trimming removed 1 base from V and 7 bases from J; junction bases left unmatched: 9. The CDR3 bases are TGTGCCTGGAGTGGGGGCAGGGGGGGCGTTGAAGCTTTCTTT. Encoded protein: CAWSGGRGGVEAFF. Based on the CDR3 plus reference TRBV30 and TRBJ1-1, the full variable domain is SQTIHQWPATLVQPVGSPLSLECTVEGTSNPNLYWYRQAAGRGLQLLFYSVGIGQISSEVPQNLSASRPQDRQFILSSKKLLLSDSGFYLCAWSGGRGGVEAFFGQGTRLTVV.

The chain combines TRBV5-1 with TRBJ2-5; maybe TRBD1 (6 bases). The DNA end favors TRBJ2-1, so the J call may be wrong. This CDR3 spans 14 amino acids. Germline-derived CDR1 and CDR2 are SGHRS and YFSETQ. The CDR3 bases are TGCGCCAGCAGCTTAAACACAGGGAAGGATGAGCAGTTCTTC. This sequence encodes CASSLNTGKDEQFF.

This clonotype was seen a handful of times. The chain recombines TRBV7-2 with TRBJ1-2; perhaps TRBD1 as D (6 bases). This CDR3 has 16 amino acids. CDR1 SGHTA and CDR2 FQGNSA come from the germline V gene. V was pared by 5 bases and J by 5 bases, with 21 bases between. The CDR3 loop is CASSRLGGRRVYGYTF. In nucleotides, the CDR3 is TGTGCCAGCAGCCGCCTCGGGGGGCGCAGGGTATATGGCTACACCTTC. Full variable domain (missing parts from reference TRBV7-2 and TRBJ1-2): GAGVSQSPSNKVTEKGKDVELRCDPISGHTALYWYRQSLGQGLEFLIYFQGNSAPDKSGLPSDRFSAERTGGSVSTLTIQRTQQEDSAVYLCASSRLGGRRVYGYTFGSGTRLTVV.

This sequence joins TRBV12-3 or TRBV12-4 and TRBJ1-1; D might be TRBD1 (6 bases). V was trimmed by 3 bases and J by 3 bases, leaving 11 bases between them. The CDR3 totals 14 residues. The CDR3 protein is CASSFSGEDTEAFF. The DNA for the CDR3 is TGTGCCAGCAGTTTTTCAGGGGAAGACACTGAAGCTTTCTTT.

The chain combines TRBV7-2 with TRBJ1-5; D unclear. This CDR3 has 18 residues. The germline V gene encodes CDR1 SGHTA and CDR2 FQGNSA. V was clipped by 2 bases and J by 5 bases, with 22 bases between them. The DNA for the CDR3 is TGTGCCAGCAGCTTATTTTCTTCTACTCCTAACAATTATCAGCCCCAGCATTTT. As protein: CASSLFSSTPNNYQPQHF.

The chain recombines TRBV7-8 with TRBJ2-1; D is possibly TRBD1 or TRBD2 (5 bases each). The ends were cut back, 5 bases at V and 8 bases at J, with 19 bases in the middle. Germline CDR1 is SGHVS and CDR2 is FQNEAQ. This CDR3 contains 15 residues. Written as DNA, the CDR3 is TGTGCCAGCAGCCTGACCGGGACCTCTTTAGATGAGCAGTTCTTC. This encodes CASSLTGTSLDEQFF.

This clonotype was counted only a few times. The rearrangement links TRBV14 to TRBJ2-5; no clear D. The J call is uncertain, as TRBJ2-1 better fits the DNA end. Germline values: CDR1 SGHDN, CDR2 FVKESK. The CDR3 is 12 residues long. The CDR3 protein is CASSQDGGIQFF. The CDR3 DNA sequence: TGTGCCAGCAGCCAAGACGGTGGCATACAGTTCTTC.

This clonotype has a handful of counts. The gene calls are TRBV6-5 and TRBJ2-1; D possibly matches TRBD1 or TRBD2 (5 bases each). Germline-derived CDR1 and CDR2 are MNHEY and SVGAGI. The CDR3 length is 15 residues. With 6 bases removed from V and 2 bases from J, the gap between germline ends came to 14 bases. The CDR3 region is CASRPPGLPYNEQFF. CDR3 nucleotides: TGTGCCAGCAGACCCCCGGGGCTTCCCTACAATGAGCAGTTCTTC.

This sequence joins TRBV7-9 and TRBJ2-1; 11 bases match TRBD1. From germline, CDR1 is SEHNR and CDR2 FQNEAQ (reference sequence). Trimming at V came to 4 bases and at J to 8 bases, leaving 7 bases not matched to a gene. This CDR3 has 15 amino acids. CDR3 amino acids: CASSSTDRGLDEQFF. CDR3 DNA sequence: TGTGCCAGCAGCTCCACGGACAGGGGGCTCGATGAGCAGTTCTTC.